The 15 T cell receptor beta chains below were found in one sample sequenced in a study of cytomegalovirus exposure and HLA in healthy donors. The study ran its PCR with 60 Vbeta and 13 Jbeta primers. Some clones are missing from TCRdb's copy, which holds only in-frame ones; the method was immunoSEQ multiplex PCR. The sample holds 95,000 to 150,000 clones, about four fifths seen once. The sequenced sample consisted of PBMCs. These receptors were obtained from a female donor in good health and CMV-seropositive.

CDR3 in amino acids: CAWIYGGAGGTEAFF. CDR3 in DNA: TGTGCCTGGATTTACGGAGGTGCCGGGGGCACTGAAGCTTTCTTT. V and J are TRBV30 and TRBJ1-1, with D maybe TRBD1 (5 bases). Germline V CDR1 and CDR2: GTSNPN, SVGIG (reference sequence). Trimming cost V 4 bases and J 4 bases, with 19 bases left between them. This CDR3 spans 15 amino acids.

The chain carries TRBV19 and TRBJ2-5; possible D gene TRBD1, 5 bases. Germline CDR1 and CDR2: LNHDA and SQIVND (reference sequence). Trimming shortened V by 4 bases and J by 5 bases, and 14 bases separated the two germline ends. This CDR3 spans 14 amino acids. The CDR3 DNA reads TGTGCCAGTAGTACAGGAAGGGGCGGTGAGACCCAGTACTTC. Residues: CASSTGRGGETQYF.

The chain has TRBV27 and TRBJ2-6; D unclear. V lost 1 base and J 2 bases, leaving 6 bases between the germline ends. Germline CDR1 MNHEY, CDR2 SMNVEV (reference sequence). This CDR3 comprises 15 residues. The CDR3, as DNA: TGTGCCAGCAGTTTATGGCTGGCTGGGGCCAACGTCCTGACTTTC. This sequence encodes CASSLWLAGANVLTF.

Here the CDR3 reads CASSAGMGQQETQYF. The DNA for the CDR3 is TGTGCCAGCAGCGCAGGGATGGGACAGCAAGAGACCCAGTACTTC. V usage is TRBV7-2 and J usage is TRBJ2-5, with TRBD1 identical over 7 bases. From germline, CDR1 is SGHTA and CDR2 FQGNSA. With V trimmed by 5 bases and J by 2 bases, 8 bases remained unmatched. The CDR3 is 15 residues long.

This clone was observed a single time. This chain uses TRBV2 with TRBJ1-5; 8 positions agree with TRBD1. Germline loops: CDR1 SNHLY, CDR2 FYNNEI. CDR3 length: 15 amino acids. The V segment lost 6 bases and the J segment 1 base; nucleotides outside the gene matches: 5. CDR3 sequence: CASRPGGQSNQPQHF. In DNA, the CDR3 is TGTGCCAGCAGGCCAGGGGGCCAGAGCAATCAGCCCCAGCATTTT.

The rearrangement uses TRBV19 and TRBJ2-2; 7 bases align to TRBD2. CDR3 length: 17 amino acids. Trimming at V came to 3 bases and at J to 1 base, leaving 8 bases not matched to a gene. Germline V gives CDR1 LNHDA, CDR2 SQIVND (reference sequence). The CDR3 loop reads CASSIRGLELNTGELFF. The CDR3 bases are TGTGCCAGTAGTATCCGCGGACTAGAACTGAACACCGGGGAGCTGTTTTTT.

This clone was seen once. J is TRBJ2-7 and V is TRBV10-3, with D possibly being TRBD1 (6 bases). Trimming took off 8 bases at V and 2 bases at J, with 13 bases between the two ends. The CDR3 contains 13 residues. Per the germline V gene, CDR1 is ENHRY and CDR2 is SYGVKD. CDR3 loop: CAIQGPPTYEQYF. CDR3 DNA: TGTGCCATCCAGGGGCCCCCAACCTACGAGCAGTACTTC.

This chain joins TRBV6-6 and TRBJ1-5; TRBD1 matches 9 bases. The CDR3 is 14 amino acids. Germline CDR1 is MNHNY and CDR2 is SVGAGI (reference sequence). J gave up 5 bases and V 5 bases, and 4 bases lay outside the gene matches. The CDR3 coding sequence is TGTGCCAGCAGTACCCGGACAGGGGATCAGCCCCAGCATTTT. Residues: CASSTRTGDQPQHF.

This clone appeared a few times. V and J are TRBV2 and TRBJ2-6; D is unresolved. Germline V lookup: CDR1 SNHLY, CDR2 FYNNEI. V lost 5 bases to trimming and J lost 0 bases, with 2 bases between them. This CDR3 is 13 amino acids long. The CDR3 spells CASSLSGANVLTF. For the CDR3, the DNA is TGTGCCAGCAGTCTCTCTGGGGCCAACGTCCTGACTTTC.

The rearrangement links TRBV5-4 to TRBJ1-1; no clear D gene. Per germline, CDR1 SGHNT and CDR2 YYREEE (reference sequence). The CDR3 covers 12 residues. Trimming took off 2 bases at V and 8 bases at J, with 10 bases between the two ends. The CDR3 reads CASSFGDLEAFF. CDR3 nucleotide sequence: TGTGCCAGCAGCTTCGGGGATCTCGAAGCTTTCTTT.

The chain employs TRBV19 and TRBJ1-5; tentatively, D is TRBD1 (5 bases). The V and J ends lost 8 bases and 2 bases respectively, with 7 bases between them. This CDR3 is built from 12 residues. Germline lookup yields CDR1 LNHDA and CDR2 SQIVND (reference sequence). Here the CDR3 reads CASGQGNQPQHF. The CDR3 coding sequence is TGTGCCAGTGGACAAGGCAATCAGCCCCAGCATTTT.

This clone was found a few times. The chain recombines TRBV4-1 with TRBJ2-1, with D unresolved. The CDR3 length is 16 residues. Trimming took off 4 bases at V and 7 bases at J, with 20 bases between the two ends. CDR1 and CDR2 from the germline V gene are MGHRA and YSYEKL. CDR3 sequence reads: CASSPKAVPLRNEQFF. In DNA form, the CDR3 reads TGCGCCAGCAGCCCAAAAGCTGTACCTTTGAGGAATGAGCAGTTCTTC.

CDR3 sequence reads: CASNSGGQPYGYTF. CDR3 sequence (DNA): TGTGCCAGCAACTCAGGGGGACAGCCCTATGGCTACACCTTC. This sequence joins TRBV27 and TRBJ1-2; 7 nucleotides match TRBD1. CDR1 and CDR2 (germline): MNHEY, SMNVEV (reference sequence). The V gene end was trimmed by 7 bases and the J gene end by 4 bases; junction bases not matched to a gene: 9. The CDR3 has 14 amino acids.

This chain uses TRBV5-4 with TRBJ1-1; D is unclear. V was trimmed by 3 bases and J by 0 bases, leaving 3 bases between them. CDR3 length equals 12 residues. Per germline, CDR1 SGHNT and CDR2 YYREEE (reference sequence). This chain's CDR3 is CASSSMNTEAFF. The CDR3, as DNA: TGTGCCAGCAGCTCCATGAACACTGAAGCTTTCTTT.

A remark on this clone: This sample also contains other DNA sequences that code for the same CDR3. The CDR3 sequence: CASSADSYGYTF. The CDR3 nucleotides are TGCGCCAGCAGCGCAGACAGCTATGGCTACACCTTC. The gene calls are TRBV5-1 and TRBJ1-2; a weak D match, TRBD1 (5 bases). The germline gives CDR1 SGHRS, CDR2 YFSETQ. Trimming pared 4 bases from V and 4 bases from J, leaving 8 bases between. CDR3 length: 12 amino acids.